The clone carrying this T cell receptor (beta chain) was observed a handful of times. Its antigen is undetermined. The CDR3 is made up of 14 amino acids. CDR1 and CDR2 from the germline V gene are SGDLS and YYNGEE. Trimming removed 0 bases at V and 5 bases at J, with 9 bases between. The data derive from a study of shared clonotypes between healthy human individuals. Study-wide results and caveats: What rarefaction showed was incomplete sorted-subset sequencing despite large depth. Non-shared clonotypes had lower generation probabilities than those shared by all four donors.

Libraries were prepared by immunoSEQ multiplex PCR; TCRdb keeps only in-frame clonotypes and omits some of them. The data contain over a million clones, around 97% of them singletons. V usage is TRBV9 and J usage is TRBJ1-3, with D unclear. Sequencing was carried out using naive CD4+ T cells sorted from blood. Subset given: CD45RA+ positively selected. The sequence derives from a man aged 30-40 years in good health. DNA for the CDR3: TGTGCCAGCAGCGTAGATGGGATTCGAAACACCATATATTTT. This codes for CASSVDGIRNTIYF.